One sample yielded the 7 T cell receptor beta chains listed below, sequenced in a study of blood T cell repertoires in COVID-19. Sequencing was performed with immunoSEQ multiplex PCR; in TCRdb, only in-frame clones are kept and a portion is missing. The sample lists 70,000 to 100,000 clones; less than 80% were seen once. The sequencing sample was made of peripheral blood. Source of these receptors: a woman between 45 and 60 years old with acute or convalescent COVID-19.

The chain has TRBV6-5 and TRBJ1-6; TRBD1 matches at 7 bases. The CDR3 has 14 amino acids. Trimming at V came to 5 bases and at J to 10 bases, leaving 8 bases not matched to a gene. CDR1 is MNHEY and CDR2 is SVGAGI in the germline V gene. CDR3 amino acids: CASSPTGAISPLHF. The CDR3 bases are TGTGCCAGCAGTCCTACAGGGGCCATCTCACCCCTCCACTTT.

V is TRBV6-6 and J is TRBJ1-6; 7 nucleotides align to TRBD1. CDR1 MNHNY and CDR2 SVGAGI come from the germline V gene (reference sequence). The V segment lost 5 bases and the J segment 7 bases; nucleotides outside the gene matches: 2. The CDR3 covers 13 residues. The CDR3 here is CASSRDSNSPLHF. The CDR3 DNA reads TGTGCCAGCAGTCGGGACAGCAATTCACCCCTCCACTTT.

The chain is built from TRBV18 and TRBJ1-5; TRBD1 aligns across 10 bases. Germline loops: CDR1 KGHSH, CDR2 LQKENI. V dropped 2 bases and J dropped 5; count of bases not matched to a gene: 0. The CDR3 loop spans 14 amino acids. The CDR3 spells CASSPGTGDQPQHF. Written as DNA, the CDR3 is TGTGCCAGCTCACCAGGGACAGGGGATCAGCCCCAGCATTTT.

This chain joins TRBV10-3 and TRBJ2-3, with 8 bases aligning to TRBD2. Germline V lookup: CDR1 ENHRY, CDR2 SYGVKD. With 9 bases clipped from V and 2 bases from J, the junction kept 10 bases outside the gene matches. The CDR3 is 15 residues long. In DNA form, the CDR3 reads TGTGCCATAGGTACAGCGGGGGTTATCACAGATACGCAGTATTTT. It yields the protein CAIGTAGVITDTQYF.

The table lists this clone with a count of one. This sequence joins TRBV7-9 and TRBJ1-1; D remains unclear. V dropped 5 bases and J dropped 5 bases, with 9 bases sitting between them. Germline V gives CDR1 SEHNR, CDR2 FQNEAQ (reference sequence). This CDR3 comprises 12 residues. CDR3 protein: CASSPDITEAFF. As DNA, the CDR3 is TGTGCCAGCAGCCCAGACATAACTGAAGCTTTCTTT.

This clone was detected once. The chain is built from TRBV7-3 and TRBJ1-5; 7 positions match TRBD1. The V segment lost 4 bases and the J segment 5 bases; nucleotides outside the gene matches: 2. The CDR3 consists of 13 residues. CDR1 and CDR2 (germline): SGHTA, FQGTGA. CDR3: CASSSDRDQPQHF. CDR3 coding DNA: TGTGCCAGCAGCTCCGACAGGGATCAGCCCCAGCATTTT.

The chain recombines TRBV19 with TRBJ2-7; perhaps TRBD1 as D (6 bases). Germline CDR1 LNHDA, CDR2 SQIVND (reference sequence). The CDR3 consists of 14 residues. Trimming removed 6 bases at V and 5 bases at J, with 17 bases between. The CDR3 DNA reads TGTGCCAGTAGCGAACAGGGAAGCTCGAACGAGCAGTACTTC. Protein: CASSEQGSSNEQYF. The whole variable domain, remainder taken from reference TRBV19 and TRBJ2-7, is DGGITQSPKYLFRKEGQNVTLSCEQNLNHDAMYWYRQDPGQGLRLIYYSQIVNDFQKGDIAEGYSVSREKKESFPLTVTSAQKNPTAFYLCASSEQGSSNEQYFGPGTRLTVT.